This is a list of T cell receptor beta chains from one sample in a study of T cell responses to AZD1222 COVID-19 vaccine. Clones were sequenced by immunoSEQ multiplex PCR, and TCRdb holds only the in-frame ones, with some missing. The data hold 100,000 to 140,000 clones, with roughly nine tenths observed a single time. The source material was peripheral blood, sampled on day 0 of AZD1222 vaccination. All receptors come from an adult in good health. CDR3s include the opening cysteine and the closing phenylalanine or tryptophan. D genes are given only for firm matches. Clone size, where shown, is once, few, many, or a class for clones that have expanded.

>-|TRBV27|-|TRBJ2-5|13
CASSSRRPETQYF
TGTGCCAGCAGTTCTCGGCGTCCGGAGACCCAGTACTTC
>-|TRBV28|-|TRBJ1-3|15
CASSLYPNSGNTIYF
TGTGCCAGCAGTTTATATCCGAACTCTGGAAACACCATATATTTT
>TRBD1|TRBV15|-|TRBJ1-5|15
CATSRKDRGRQPQHF
TGTGCCACCAGCAGAAAGGACAGGGGAAGGCAGCCCCAGCATTTT
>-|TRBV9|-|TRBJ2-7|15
CASSVEERSSYEQYF
TGTGCCAGCAGCGTAGAAGAGCGGTCCTCCTACGAGCAGTACTTC
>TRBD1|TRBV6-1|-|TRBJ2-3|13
CASSESWTGEKYF
TGTGCCAGCAGTGAATCGTGGACAGGGGAAAAGTATTTT
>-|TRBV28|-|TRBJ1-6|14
CASKQNPKGSPLHF
TGTGCCAGCAAACAGAATCCAAAGGGGTCACCCCTCCACTTT
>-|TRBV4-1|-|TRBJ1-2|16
CASSRLIGAGGYGYTF
TGCGCCAGCAGCCGATTAATCGGGGCCGGGGGCTATGGCTACACCTTC
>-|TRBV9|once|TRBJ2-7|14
CASSPRDFAYEQYF
TGTGCCAGCAGCCCCCGGGACTTCGCCTACGAGCAGTACTTC
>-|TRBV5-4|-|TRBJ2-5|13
CASSLTVQETQYF
TGTGCCAGCAGCTTGACGGTACAAGAGACCCAGTACTTC
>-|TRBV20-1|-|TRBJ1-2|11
CSATGDDGYTF
TGCAGTGCTACGGGGGACGATGGCTACACCTTC
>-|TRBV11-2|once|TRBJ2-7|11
CASSPYYEQYF
TGTGCCAGCAGCCCTTACTACGAGCAGTACTTC
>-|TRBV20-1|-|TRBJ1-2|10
CSADTGVYTF
TGCAGTGCTGACACGGGGGTCTACACCTTC
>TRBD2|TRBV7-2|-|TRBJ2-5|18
CASSRGLAGGWTEKTQYF
TGTGCCAGCAGCCGGGGACTAGCGGGGGGGTGGACGGAGAAGACCCAGTACTTC
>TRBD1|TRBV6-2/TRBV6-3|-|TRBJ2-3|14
CASSSGQGSDTQYF
TGTGCCAGCAGTTCCGGACAGGGATCAGATACGCAGTATTTT
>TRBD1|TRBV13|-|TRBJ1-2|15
CASSPGQGGVYGYTF
TGTGCCAGCAGCCCTGGTCAGGGGGGGGTTTATGGCTACACCTTC
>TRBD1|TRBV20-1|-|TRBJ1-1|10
CSATDRGAFF
TGCAGTGCCACCGACAGGGGAGCTTTCTTT
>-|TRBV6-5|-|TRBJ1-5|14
CASSYSGTQEPQHF
TGTGCCAGCAGTTACTCGGGCACACAGGAGCCCCAGCATTTT
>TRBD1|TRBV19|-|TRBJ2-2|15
CASSIPGGRTGELFF
TGTGCCAGTAGTATCCCAGGGGGCAGGACCGGGGAGCTGTTTTTT
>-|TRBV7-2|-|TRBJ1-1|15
CASSLVRGLGTEAFF
TGTGCCAGCAGCTTAGTTAGGGGTCTTGGCACTGAAGCTTTCTTT
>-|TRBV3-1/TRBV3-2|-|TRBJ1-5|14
CASSPTGVGQPQHF
TGTGCCAGCAGCCCGACAGGCGTAGGGCAGCCCCAGCATTTT
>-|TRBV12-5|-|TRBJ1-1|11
CASGLVREAFF
TGTGCTAGTGGTTTGGTACGGGAAGCTTTCTTT
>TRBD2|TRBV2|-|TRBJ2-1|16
CASSEARGGPYNEQFF
TGTGCCAGCAGTGAAGCGCGGGGGGGCCCCTACAATGAGCAGTTCTTC
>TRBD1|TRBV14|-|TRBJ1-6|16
CASSRGTGGRNSPLHF
TGTGCCAGCAGCCGCGGGACAGGGGGCAGGAATTCACCCCTCCACTTT
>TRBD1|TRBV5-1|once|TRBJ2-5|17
CASSSTGAGGAWETQYF
TGCGCCAGCAGCAGCACAGGCGCAGGGGGCGCCTGGGAGACCCAGTACTTC
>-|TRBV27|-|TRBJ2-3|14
CASSLLRGGSMEYF
TGTGCCAGCAGTTTATTGAGGGGGGGGTCCATGGAGTATTTT
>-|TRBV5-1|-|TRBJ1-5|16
CASTIPVFGSGQPQHF
TGCGCCAGCACCATTCCCGTGTTTGGGTCGGGTCAGCCCCAGCATTTT
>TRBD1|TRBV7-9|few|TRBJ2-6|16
CASRGGQDSGANVLTF
TGTGCCAGCAGAGGGGGACAGGACTCTGGGGCCAACGTCCTGACTTTC
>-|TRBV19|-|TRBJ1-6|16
CASTESGAGSGSPLHF
TGTGCCAGTACCGAATCAGGGGCCGGATCGGGGTCACCCCTCCACTTT
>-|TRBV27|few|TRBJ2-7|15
CASSLRGILGYEQYF
TGTGCCAGCAGTTTAAGGGGTATTTTGGGCTACGAGCAGTACTTC
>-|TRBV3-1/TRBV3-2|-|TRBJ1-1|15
CASRLGALGGTEAFF
TGTGCCAGCAGGCTTGGGGCCCTTGGGGGCACTGAAGCTTTCTTT
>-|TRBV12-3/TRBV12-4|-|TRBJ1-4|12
CASSRSYEKLFF
TGTGCCAGCAGTAGGTCCTACGAAAAACTGTTTTTT
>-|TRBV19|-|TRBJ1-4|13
CASSINRAEKLFF
TGTGCCAGTAGTATTAACAGGGCGGAAAAACTGTTTTTT
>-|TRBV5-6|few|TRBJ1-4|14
CASSFGRTNEKLFF
TGTGCCAGCAGCTTCGGAAGAACTAATGAAAAACTGTTTTTT
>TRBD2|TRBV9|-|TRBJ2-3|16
CASSVGAGREADTQYF
TGTGCCAGCAGCGTAGGAGCGGGAAGGGAAGCAGATACGCAGTATTTT
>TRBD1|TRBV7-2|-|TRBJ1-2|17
CASSPSPRQGALIGYTF
TGTGCCAGCAGCCCCTCCCCAAGACAGGGGGCGCTTATTGGCTACACCTTC
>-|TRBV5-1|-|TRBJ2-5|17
CASSLYSSINLKETQYF
TGCGCCAGCAGCTTGTACTCCTCTATAAACCTCAAAGAGACCCAGTACTTC
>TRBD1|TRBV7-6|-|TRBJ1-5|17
CASSPAGEGALNQPQHF
TGTGCCAGCAGCCCGGCTGGAGAGGGGGCCCTCAATCAGCCCCAGCATTTT
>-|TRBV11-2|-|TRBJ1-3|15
CASSFAAALGNTIYF
TGTGCCAGCAGCTTCGCGGCGGCTCTGGGAAACACCATATATTTT
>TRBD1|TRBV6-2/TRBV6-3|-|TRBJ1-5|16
CASSYLGTESNQPQHF
TGTGCCAGCAGTTACCTAGGGACAGAATCGAATCAGCCCCAGCATTTT
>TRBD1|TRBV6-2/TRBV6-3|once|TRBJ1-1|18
CASSYGGDRGILNTEAFF
TGTGCCAGCAGTTATGGGGGGGACAGAGGCATCCTGAACACTGAAGCTTTCTTT
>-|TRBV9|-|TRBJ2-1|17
CASSAKSGLDRYNEQFF
TGTGCCAGCAGCGCTAAGTCGGGGTTGGACCGCTACAATGAGCAGTTCTTC
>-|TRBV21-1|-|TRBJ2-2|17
CASRLNMEQENTGELFF
TGTGCCAGCAGGCTTAACATGGAACAGGAGAACACCGGGGAGCTGTTTTTT
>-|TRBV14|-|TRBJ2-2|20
CASSQPRTGGAAGTTGELFF
TGTGCCAGCAGCCAACCCAGAACCGGTGGAGCTGCGGGGACGACCGGGGAGCTGTTTTTT